The rows below give T cell receptor beta chains drawn from one sample of a study of technical replicates of blood from four donors. TCRdb's table, derived via immunoSEQ multiplex PCR, lists solely in-frame clones and lacks some. The sample shows some 77,000 clones, approximately 86% of them seen only once. Sequenced material: PBMCs. The receptors were sampled from a human donor in good health. Some clones in this sample may be carry-over from other donors' samples. CDR3s include the opening cysteine and the closing phenylalanine or tryptophan.

12,TRBJ1-1,TRBV29-1,CSGFPGQGEAFF
15,TRBJ1-1,TRBV19,CASTPTTQGNTEAFF
14,TRBJ2-7,TRBV18,CASSPGTGSYEQYF
17,TRBJ1-1,TRBV27,CASSLSGPRGGNTEAFF
17,TRBJ2-1,TRBV9,CASSVVYTTSGSNEQFF
19,TRBJ1-6,TRBV2,CASSELLWDSPHYNSPLHF
14,TRBJ1-2,TRBV5-4,CASRSTGGGYGYTF
14,TRBJ2-5,TRBV19,CASSSSGDLQTQYF
13,TRBJ1-1,TRBV29-1,CSVFQGGSTEAFF
17,TRBJ2-2,TRBV11-2,CASAPRGGTPNTGELFF
13,TRBJ2-5,TRBV12-5,CASGASGEETQYF
21,TRBJ2-2,TRBV18,CASSPFKPGQGAPANTGELFF
14,TRBJ2-7,TRBV7-3,CASSLAGGTYEQYF
16,TRBJ2-2,TRBV15,CATSRDHVGETGELFF
15,TRBJ1-1,TRBV30,CACYPTGPGGTEAFF
14,TRBJ1-2,TRBV7-2,CASSLDRGDYGYTF
14,TRBJ1-4,TRBV6-5,CASSPTGANEKLFF
14,TRBJ2-7,TRBV10-3,CAMKPGLASYEQYF
15,TRBJ1-5,TRBV7-8,CASSLGTGVYQPQHF
14,TRBJ2-3,TRBV5-1,CASSGTSGTDTQYF
19,TRBJ2-3,TRBV7-3,CASSGGTSVGASEVGTQYF
16,TRBJ1-2,TRBV4-2,CASSQAVAGLNYGYTF
17,TRBJ1-1,TRBV5-5,CASSKRPGQGPVTEAFF
17,TRBJ2-4,TRBV30,CAWSDAPTSVAKNIQYF
15,TRBJ2-2,TRBV19,CASKIESVTHGELFF
16,TRBJ1-1,TRBV6-6,CASSYLDRGLGTEAFF
14,TRBJ2-3,TRBV7-9,CASSPRGGSDTQYF
16,TRBJ2-5,TRBV25-1,CASSEQGLGHQETQYF
12,TRBJ1-5,TRBV6-6,CASSYSGGPQHF
17,TRBJ2-3,TRBV27,CASSPSGAGWIIDTQYF
14,TRBJ1-1,TRBV7-6,CASSLGRGDTEAFF
14,TRBJ1-1,TRBV6-6,CASSPTRNSLEAFF
16,TRBJ1-5,TRBV7-9,CASSSGERDTYQPQHF
13,TRBJ1-5,TRBV6-5,CASSLRGNQPQHF
17,TRBJ1-5,TRBV6-1,CASSDPGTGMSNQPQHF
14,TRBJ2-5,TRBV7-3,CASSLGGGVETQYF
15,TRBJ2-5,TRBV9,CASSPAPGNTETQYF
11,TRBJ1-2,TRBV7-9,CASSFEVGYTF
13,TRBJ1-3,TRBV11-2,CASSSGGGNTIYF
14,TRBJ1-4,TRBV13,CASSWGQINEKLFF